The rows below give T cell receptor beta chains drawn from one sample of a study of cytomegalovirus exposure and HLA in healthy donors. The table came from immunoSEQ multiplex PCR; TCRdb's copy has only in-frame clones and leaves some out. The sample shows 200,000 to 250,000 clones, approximately 82% of them seen only once. The sequenced sample consisted of PBMCs. Every receptor here comes from a woman aged 40 to 50 in good health and CMV-seronegative. CDR3s include the opening cysteine and the closing phenylalanine or tryptophan. D genes are given only for firm matches. Only part of the rows carry a size: once, few, many, or a class if the clone is expanded.

v_call	d_call	j_call	clone_size	cdr3_nt	cdr3_aa
TRBV27	-	TRBJ2-2	-	TGTGCCAGCAGTTCCCTGGGAGGCACCGGGGAGCTGTTTTTT	CASSSLGGTGELFF
TRBV5-6	TRBD1	TRBJ1-3	few	TGTGCCAGCAGCCTGGGGACAGGGGGAGATGGAAACACCATATATTTT	CASSLGTGGDGNTIYF
TRBV5-4	-	TRBJ2-2	-	TGTGCCAGCAGCTTGGGATCGTCCAGCGGGACCGGGGAGCTGTTTTTT	CASSLGSSSGTGELFF
TRBV27	TRBD1	TRBJ1-4	once	TGTGCCAGTCGGAGGACAGGGGGTTCGGAAAAACTGTTTTTT	CASRRTGGSEKLFF
TRBV5-6	-	TRBJ2-3	once	TGTGCCAGCAGCTTCGGGCTAGCGCCTAGCACAGATACGCAGTATTTT	CASSFGLAPSTDTQYF
TRBV5-1	-	TRBJ1-1	-	TGCGCCAGCAGCTTGGGGCCACAGGGCAGCACTGAAGCTTTCTTT	CASSLGPQGSTEAFF
TRBV9	-	TRBJ2-7	-	TGTGCCAGCAGCGTAGTTCTCCGACAGAAAAAGTACTTC	CASSVVLRQKKYF
TRBV5-1	-	TRBJ2-1	-	TGCGCCAGCAGCTTGGCGGGAGTGGGGAGCTCCTACAATGAGCAGTTCTTC	CASSLAGVGSSYNEQFF
TRBV28	-	TRBJ1-2	once	TGTGCCAGCAGTTCCCGGGCGGCGGCAGGGTACGACAACTATGGCTACACCTTC	CASSSRAAAGYDNYGYTF
TRBV2	-	TRBJ1-5	few	TGTGCCAGCAGTGAACAGGGGAACAATCAGCCCCAGCATTTT	CASSEQGNNQPQHF
TRBV9	TRBD1	TRBJ1-5	-	TGTGCCAGCAGCTCAGGACAGGGTGGACAGCCCCAGCATTTT	CASSSGQGGQPQHF
TRBV5-8	-	TRBJ2-7	-	TGTGCCAGCAACCACCGGGGGTGGGGACAGAACGAGCAGTACTTC	CASNHRGWGQNEQYF
TRBV7-2	-	TRBJ2-1	once	TGTGCCAGCAGCTCGTCGTCAGTTGAGCAGTTCTTC	CASSSSSVEQFF
TRBV30	-	TRBJ1-2	once	TGTGCCTGGAGTTCCCCGCCACAACCCTATGGCTACACCTTC	CAWSSPPQPYGYTF
TRBV19	-	TRBJ1-3	few	TGTGCCAGTAGTTCCGTTTCTGGAAACACCATATATTTT	CASSSVSGNTIYF
TRBV29-1	TRBD1	TRBJ2-7	many	TGCAGCGTTGCTTCGGGACAGGGAATGGACGAGCAGTACTTC	CSVASGQGMDEQYF
TRBV20-1	-	TRBJ1-3	-	TGCAGTGCTAGTGGTGGAGACACCATATATTTT	CSASGGDTIYF